The 15 T cell receptor beta chains given below trace back to one sample, sequenced in a study of EBV T-cell therapy then PD-1 blockade in nasopharyngeal carcinoma. For these receptors, no antigen is known. Treatment indicated: AdE1-LMPpoly-expanded autologous EBV-specific T-cell therapy followed by anti-PD-1 nivolumab. Sequencing used immunoSEQ multiplex PCR; TCRdb keeps in-frame clones, though not all of them. The repertoire holds about 22,000 clones, with 82% as singletons. Specimen: CD8+ T cells from blood, collected at day -245 from a patient whose treatment included autologous EBV-specific T cells and nivolumab. The receptors come from a man between 40 and 49 years old with nasopharyngeal carcinoma.

The rearrangement links TRBV4-1 to TRBJ2-7, with D unresolved. Germline-derived CDR1 and CDR2 are MGHRA and YSYEKL. The length of the CDR3 is 13 residues. Deletions cut 4 bases from V and 3 bases from J, with 10 bases between. The CDR3 coding sequence is TGCGCCAGCAGCCTATATGGCAGCTACGAGCAGTACTTC. Translation gives CASSLYGSYEQYF.

The V call is TRBV7-9, the J call TRBJ2-5; 7 bases fit TRBD1. The germline CDR1 and CDR2 sequences are SEHNR and FQNEAQ (reference sequence). The ends lost 1 base at V and 0 bases at J; junction bases unmatched: 2. CDR3 length: 15 amino acids. CDR3 sequence: CASSLGQGYQETQYF. DNA of the CDR3: TGTGCCAGCAGCTTAGGACAGGGTTACCAAGAGACCCAGTACTTC.

J is TRBJ2-2 and V is TRBV12-3 or TRBV12-4; D ambiguous. The germline V and J ends were trimmed by 2 bases and 6 bases, with 7 bases remaining between them. The CDR3 has 13 residues. CDR3 nucleotides: TGTGCCAGCAGTTTAAACCCGGCCGGGGAGCTGTTTTTT. Its protein product is CASSLNPAGELFF.

This chain links TRBV12-3 or TRBV12-4 with TRBJ1-2; no firm D call. The germline V and J ends were trimmed by 6 bases and 5 bases, with 13 bases remaining between them. The CDR3 has 13 residues. CDR3 loop: CASSPVRIYGYTF. In DNA form, the CDR3 reads TGTGCCAGCAGCCCAGTCAGGATTTATGGCTACACCTTC.

This clone has more than one count but fewer than ten. The chain joins TRBV21-1 to TRBJ2-7; TRBD1 reflects the table's D call only, with no check against the DNA. TRBV21-1 is a documented pseudogene. This CDR3 has 14 residues. Here the CDR3 DNA reads TGTGCCAGCAGCAAAAAAACAGGGGGCGCCGAGCAGTACTTC. This translates into CASSKKTGGAEQYF.

The J gene is TRBJ2-5, the V gene TRBV12-3 or TRBV12-4, with 8 positions matching TRBD1. The CDR3 consists of 13 residues. The V segment lost 6 bases and the J segment 8 bases; nucleotides outside the gene matches: 8. CDR3 sequence reads: CASSLGQGITQYF. CDR3 DNA: TGTGCCAGCAGCCTAGGACAGGGAATCACCCAGTACTTC.

The chain combines TRBV29-1 with TRBJ1-1; 8 nucleotides line up with TRBD1. The CDR3 totals 13 residues. J was trimmed by 0 bases and V by 5 bases; bases with no gene match: 2. CDR1 is SQVTM and CDR2 is ANQGSEA in the germline V gene. CDR3 DNA: TGCAGCGTTCCAGGGGGCATGAACACTGAAGCTTTCTTT. Amino acids: CSVPGGMNTEAFF.

The genes are TRBV3-1 (or the pseudogene TRBV3-2) and TRBJ1-2; D is perhaps TRBD1 (5 bases). Germline V gene sequence: CDR1 LGHDT, CDR2 YNNKEL (reference sequence). Trimming stripped 3 bases from V and 3 bases from J, with 11 bases between. The CDR3 extends over 14 amino acids. The CDR3, as DNA: TGTGCCAGCAGCCACGGCAGGGTCCACTATGGCTACACCTTC. It encodes CASSHGRVHYGYTF.

This chain joins TRBV5-4 and TRBJ2-5; D unclear. V lost 0 bases and J lost 4, with 7 bases in between. CDR3 length: 13 residues. Per the germline V gene, CDR1 is SGHNT and CDR2 is YYREEE (reference sequence). The CDR3 reads CASSLEALETQYF. CDR3 sequence (DNA): TGTGCCAGCAGCTTGGAGGCTTTAGAGACCCAGTACTTC.

The rearrangement uses TRBV7-7 and TRBJ2-5; perhaps D is TRBD1 or TRBD2 (6 bases each). The germline V and J ends were trimmed by 1 base and 2 bases, with 14 bases remaining between them. This CDR3 contains 16 residues. The V gene's germline CDR1 is SSHAT and CDR2 FNYEAQ (reference sequence). CDR3 region: CASSLGVGGWQETQYF. CDR3 nucleotides: TGTGCCAGCAGCTTAGGGGTAGGGGGGTGGCAAGAGACCCAGTACTTC.

The chain is built from TRBV7-9 and TRBJ1-1, with D hard to call. The CDR3 loop spans 13 amino acids. Germline V CDR1 and CDR2: SEHNR, FQNEAQ (reference sequence). V was trimmed by 2 bases and J by 0 bases, leaving 4 bases between them. The CDR3 region is CASSLPLNTEAFF. The CDR3 nucleotides read TGTGCCAGCAGCTTACCACTGAACACTGAAGCTTTCTTT.

The V call is TRBV6-5, the J call TRBJ1-1; no clear D. Trimming removed 5 bases at V and 2 bases at J, with 6 bases between. Germline CDR1 reads MNHEY; CDR2 reads SVGAGI. This CDR3 region has 12 residues. The DNA for the CDR3 is TGTGCCAGCAGTCGTTTAAACACTGAAGCTTTCTTT. Protein sequence: CASSRLNTEAFF.

Of note for this clone: One end of the junction does not line up with germline, which may come from a read error. This chain connects TRBV7-2 to TRBJ2-1; 7 bases map to TRBD1. Per germline, CDR1 SGHTA and CDR2 FQGNSA. This CDR3 contains 18 residues. The CDR3: CASSFDRDSLYSHNEQFF. CDR3 DNA sequence: TGTGCCAGCAGCTTCGATCGGGACAGCTTATACTCCCACAATGAGCAGTTCTTC. Full variable domain (remainder filled in from reference TRBV7-2 and TRBJ2-1): GAGVSQSPSNKVTEKGKDVELRCDPISGHTALYWYRQSLGQGLEFLIYFQGNSAPDKSGLPSDRFSAERTGGSVSTLTIQRTQQEDSAVYLCASSFDRDSLYSHNEQFFGPGTRLTVL.

The chain has TRBV27 and TRBJ2-2, with TRBD1 matching over 7 bases. V lost 4 bases, J lost 7 bases, and 12 bases stayed unmatched. This CDR3 comprises 16 residues. CDR1 is MNHEY, CDR2 SMNVEV, per germline (reference sequence). CDR3 sequence: CASSSTDVGGYGELFF. The CDR3 region has the DNA TGTGCCAGCAGTTCAACGGACGTAGGGGGCTACGGGGAGCTGTTTTTT.

This clone was seen a handful of times. This chain uses TRBV3-1 (or the pseudogene TRBV3-2) with TRBJ1-1; no firm D call. V was trimmed by 2 bases and J by 3 bases, leaving 10 bases between them. The CDR3 loop spans 14 amino acids. Per germline, CDR1 LGHDT and CDR2 YNNKEL (reference sequence). CDR3 in amino acids: CASSQTEEYTEAFF. CDR3 DNA sequence: TGTGCCAGCAGCCAAACGGAGGAGTACACTGAAGCTTTCTTT.